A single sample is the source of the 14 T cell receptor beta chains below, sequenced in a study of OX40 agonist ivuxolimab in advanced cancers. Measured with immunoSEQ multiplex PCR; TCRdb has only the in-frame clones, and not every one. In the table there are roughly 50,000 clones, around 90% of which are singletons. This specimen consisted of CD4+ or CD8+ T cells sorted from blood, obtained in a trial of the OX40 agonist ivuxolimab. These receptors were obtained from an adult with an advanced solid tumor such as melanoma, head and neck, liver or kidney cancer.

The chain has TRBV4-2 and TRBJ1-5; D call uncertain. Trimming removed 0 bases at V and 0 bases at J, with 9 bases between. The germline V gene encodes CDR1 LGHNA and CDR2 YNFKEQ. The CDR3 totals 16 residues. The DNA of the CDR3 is TGTGCCAGCAGCCAAGAAGCAGCCTATAGCAATCAGCCCCAGCATTTT. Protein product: CASSQEAAYSNQPQHF.

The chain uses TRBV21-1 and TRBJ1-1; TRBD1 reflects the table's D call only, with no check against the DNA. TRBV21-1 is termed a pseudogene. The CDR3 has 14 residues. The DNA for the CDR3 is TGTGCCAGCAGCAAACGAACAGGGTGGACTGAAGCTTTCTTT. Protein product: CASSKRTGWTEAFF.

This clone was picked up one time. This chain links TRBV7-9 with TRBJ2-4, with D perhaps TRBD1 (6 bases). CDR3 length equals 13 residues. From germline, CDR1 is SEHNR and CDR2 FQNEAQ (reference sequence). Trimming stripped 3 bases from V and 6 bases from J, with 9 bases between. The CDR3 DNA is TGTGCCAGCAGCTTTGACAGGCGAAACATTCAGTACTTC. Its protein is CASSFDRRNIQYF.

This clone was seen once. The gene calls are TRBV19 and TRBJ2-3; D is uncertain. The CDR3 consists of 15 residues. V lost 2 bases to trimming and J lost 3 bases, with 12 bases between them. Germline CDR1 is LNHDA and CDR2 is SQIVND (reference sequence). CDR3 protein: CASSISPALTDTQYF. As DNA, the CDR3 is TGTGCCAGTAGTATATCCCCCGCGTTGACAGATACGCAGTATTTT.

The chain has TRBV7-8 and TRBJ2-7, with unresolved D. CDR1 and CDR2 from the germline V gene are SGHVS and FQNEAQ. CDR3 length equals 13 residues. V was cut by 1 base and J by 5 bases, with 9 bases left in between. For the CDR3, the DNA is TGTGCCAGCAGCTTAGTGCGGCTTCACGAGCAGTACTTC. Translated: CASSLVRLHEQYF.

The CDR3 reads CASSPPQVEAFF. The DNA for the CDR3 is TGTGCCAGCAGTCCCCCCCAGGTCGAAGCTTTCTTT. This chain links TRBV6-6 with TRBJ1-1, with unresolved D. Trimming removed 5 bases from V and 8 bases from J, with 12 bases in between. Germline V lookup: CDR1 MNHNY, CDR2 SVGAGI (reference sequence). This CDR3 has 12 amino acids.

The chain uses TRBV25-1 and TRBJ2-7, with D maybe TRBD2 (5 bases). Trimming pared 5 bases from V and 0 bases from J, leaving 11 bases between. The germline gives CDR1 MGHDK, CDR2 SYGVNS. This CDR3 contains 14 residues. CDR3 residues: CASSYSEGSYEQYF. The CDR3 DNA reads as TGTGCCAGCAGTTACAGTGAGGGCTCCTACGAGCAGTACTTC.

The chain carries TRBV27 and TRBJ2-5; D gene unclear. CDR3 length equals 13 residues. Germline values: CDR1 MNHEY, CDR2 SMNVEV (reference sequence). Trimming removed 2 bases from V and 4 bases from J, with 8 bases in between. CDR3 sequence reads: CASSLTLGETQYF. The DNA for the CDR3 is TGTGCCAGCAGTTTAACCCTGGGAGAGACCCAGTACTTC.

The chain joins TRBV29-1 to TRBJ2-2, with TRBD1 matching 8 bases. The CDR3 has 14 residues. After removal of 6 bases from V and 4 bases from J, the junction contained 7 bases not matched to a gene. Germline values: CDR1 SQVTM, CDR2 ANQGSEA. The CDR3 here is CSVEGQARTGELFF. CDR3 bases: TGCAGCGTCGAGGGACAGGCTCGCACCGGGGAGCTGTTTTTT.

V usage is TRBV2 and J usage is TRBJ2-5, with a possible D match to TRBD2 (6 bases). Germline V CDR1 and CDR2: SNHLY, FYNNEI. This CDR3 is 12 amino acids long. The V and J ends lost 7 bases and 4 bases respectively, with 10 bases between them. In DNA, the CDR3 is TGTGCCAGCAACGGCGGGACAGAGACCCAGTACTTC. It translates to CASNGGTETQYF.

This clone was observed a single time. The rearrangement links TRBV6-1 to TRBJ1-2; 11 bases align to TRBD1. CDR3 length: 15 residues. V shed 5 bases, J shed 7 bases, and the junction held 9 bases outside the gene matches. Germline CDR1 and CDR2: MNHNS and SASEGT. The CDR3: CASSLRTGGVGGYTF. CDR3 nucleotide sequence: TGTGCCAGCAGTCTTCGGACAGGGGGCGTGGGTGGCTACACCTTC.

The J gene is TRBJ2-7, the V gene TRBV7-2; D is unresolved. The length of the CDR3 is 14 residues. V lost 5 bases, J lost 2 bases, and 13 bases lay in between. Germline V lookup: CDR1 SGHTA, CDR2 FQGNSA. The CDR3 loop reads CASSRAHPAYEQYF. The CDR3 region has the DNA TGTGCCAGCAGCCGTGCCCATCCTGCCTACGAGCAGTACTTC.

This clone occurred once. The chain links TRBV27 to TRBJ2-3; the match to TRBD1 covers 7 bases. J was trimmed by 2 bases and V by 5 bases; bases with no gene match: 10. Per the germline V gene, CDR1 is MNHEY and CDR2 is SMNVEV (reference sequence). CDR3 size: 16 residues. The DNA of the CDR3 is TGTGCCAGCAGTCCCCCTGGACAGGAGTCCACAGATACGCAGTATTTT. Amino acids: CASSPPGQESTDTQYF.

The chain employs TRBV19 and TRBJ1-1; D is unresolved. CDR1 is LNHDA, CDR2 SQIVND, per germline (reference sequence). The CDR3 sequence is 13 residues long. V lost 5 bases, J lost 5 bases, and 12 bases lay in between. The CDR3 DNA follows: TGTGCCAGTAGTTACCTCGGGATGACTGAAGCTTTCTTT. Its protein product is CASSYLGMTEAFF. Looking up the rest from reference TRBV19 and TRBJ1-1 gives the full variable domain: DGGITQSPKYLFRKEGQNVTLSCEQNLNHDAMYWYRQDPGQGLRLIYYSQIVNDFQKGDIAEGYSVSREKKESFPLTVTSAQKNPTAFYLCASSYLGMTEAFFGQGTRLTVV.